Reported below is one TCR beta chain. Unmatched junction bases numbered 2, after V lost 3 bases and J lost 2 bases. CDR1 is SGDLS, CDR2 YYNGEE, per germline. The length of the CDR3 is 14 residues. The entry originates in a study of T cells after yellow fever vaccination. TCRdb analysed the 5' RACE reads with MiXCR anew, one entry per CDR3 protein. The profile shows 300,000 or so distinct CDR3 sequences, roughly 8.6% of them singletons. The chain is built from TRBV9 and TRBJ1-5, with 7 positions matching TRBD1. The sequence was obtained from a man aged 18-30 years who received the YFV17D yellow fever vaccine. Source: PBMCs, taken roughly 46 days after the first yellow fever vaccination. The CDR3 sequence: CASSGGTGNQPQHF. CDR3 coding DNA: TGTGCCAGCAGCGGAGGGACAGGCAATCAGCCCCAGCATTTT. Full variable domain (remainder filled in from reference TRBV9 and TRBJ1-5): DSGVTQTPKHLITATGQRVTLRCSPRSGDLSVYWYQQSLDQGLQFLIQYYNGEERAKGNILERFSAQQFPDLHSELNLSSLELGDSALYFCASSGGTGNQPQHFGDGTRLSIL.